A selection of T cell receptor beta chains follows, all from one sample in a study of blood T cell repertoires in COVID-19. TCRdb keeps only in-frame clones here, not all; method: immunoSEQ multiplex PCR. Of more than 90,000 clones listed, 60% to 85% are singletons. Source material: peripheral blood. The receptors come from a man in his 70s with acute or convalescent COVID-19. CDR3s include the opening cysteine and the closing phenylalanine or tryptophan. The D gene is left open where the match is weak.

J gene: TRBJ2-7
V gene: TRBV5-1
D gene: TRBD2
CDR3 protein: CASSLGGSGSYEQYF

J gene: TRBJ1-5
V gene: TRBV15
D gene: NA
CDR3 protein: CATSRDGSRAQPQHF

J gene: TRBJ1-3
V gene: TRBV23-1
D gene: NA
CDR3 protein: CASRHPPSDENTIYF

J gene: TRBJ1-4
V gene: TRBV5-1
D gene: NA
CDR3 protein: CASSPDSTNEKLFF

J gene: TRBJ2-2
V gene: TRBV7-6
D gene: TRBD2
CDR3 protein: CASSLGGRGGFTGELFF

J gene: TRBJ1-1
V gene: TRBV4-3
D gene: NA
CDR3 protein: CASSQDPPAVTEAFF

J gene: TRBJ1-6
V gene: TRBV5-6
D gene: NA
CDR3 protein: CASSLVAAPNSPLHF

J gene: TRBJ2-2
V gene: TRBV15
D gene: NA
CDR3 protein: CATSGTMEGELFF

J gene: TRBJ2-5
V gene: TRBV7-2
D gene: TRBD2
CDR3 protein: CASSLAELAGQETQYF

J gene: TRBJ1-2
V gene: TRBV18
D gene: NA
CDR3 protein: CASSTSRDEGYTF

J gene: TRBJ2-1
V gene: TRBV7-9
D gene: NA
CDR3 protein: CASSSTRVSTYNEQFF

J gene: TRBJ2-3
V gene: TRBV28
D gene: TRBD1
CDR3 protein: CASSSGQGTDTQYF

J gene: TRBJ1-3
V gene: TRBV9
D gene: NA
CDR3 protein: CASSPTPGGAGNTIYF

J gene: TRBJ2-3
V gene: TRBV3-1/TRBV3-2
D gene: TRBD2
CDR3 protein: CASSQDKGTSGDTQYF

J gene: TRBJ2-7
V gene: TRBV3-1/TRBV3-2
D gene: NA
CDR3 protein: CASSQELPYEQYF

J gene: TRBJ2-2
V gene: TRBV2
D gene: TRBD1
CDR3 protein: CASHRGPTGELFF

J gene: TRBJ2-7
V gene: TRBV18
D gene: NA
CDR3 protein: CASSPPGTGSFYEQYF

J gene: TRBJ2-1
V gene: TRBV19
D gene: TRBD2
CDR3 protein: CASSLGLAGVNEQFF

J gene: TRBJ2-1
V gene: TRBV19
D gene: NA
CDR3 protein: CASTRTGNNEQFF

J gene: TRBJ2-7
V gene: TRBV19
D gene: TRBD2
CDR3 protein: CASSIDPAGGEQYF

J gene: TRBJ1-2
V gene: TRBV4-2
D gene: TRBD1
CDR3 protein: CASSQIGTGNYGYTF

J gene: TRBJ2-2
V gene: TRBV9
D gene: TRBD2
CDR3 protein: CASSSPSGPTGELFF

J gene: TRBJ1-4
V gene: TRBV29-1
D gene: TRBD1
CDR3 protein: CSARQGDEKLFF

J gene: TRBJ1-1
V gene: TRBV7-5
D gene: NA
CDR3 protein: CARSKEEALNTEAFF

J gene: TRBJ2-1
V gene: TRBV6-6
D gene: TRBD2
CDR3 protein: CASSYGQRGASEQFF

J gene: TRBJ1-5
V gene: TRBV12-3/TRBV12-4
D gene: NA
CDR3 protein: CASSLSGQPQHF

J gene: TRBJ2-1
V gene: TRBV6-6
D gene: TRBD2
CDR3 protein: CASSRTLAGGYNEQFF

J gene: TRBJ1-1
V gene: TRBV19
D gene: TRBD1
CDR3 protein: CASSIGTGNMNTEAFF

J gene: TRBJ2-7
V gene: TRBV19
D gene: TRBD1
CDR3 protein: CASSTGTGGARYEQYF

J gene: TRBJ1-1
V gene: TRBV2
D gene: NA
CDR3 protein: CASSEAGREAFF

J gene: TRBJ2-2
V gene: TRBV12-3/TRBV12-4
D gene: NA
CDR3 protein: CASSINTGELFF

J gene: TRBJ1-1
V gene: TRBV12-3/TRBV12-4
D gene: NA
CDR3 protein: CASSFRSTEAFF

J gene: TRBJ1-6
V gene: TRBV7-3
D gene: NA
CDR3 protein: CASSLSGGNSPLHF

J gene: TRBJ1-1
V gene: TRBV7-3
D gene: NA
CDR3 protein: CASSPGPGTEAFF

J gene: TRBJ1-4
V gene: TRBV9
D gene: NA
CDR3 protein: CASSAGWATNEKLFF

J gene: TRBJ2-7
V gene: TRBV6-1
D gene: NA
CDR3 protein: CASSDRRESEQYF

J gene: TRBJ2-3
V gene: TRBV9
D gene: NA
CDR3 protein: CASSTGTDTQYF

J gene: TRBJ1-1
V gene: TRBV4-1
D gene: NA
CDR3 protein: CASSQDPGLLNTEAFF

J gene: TRBJ2-5
V gene: TRBV7-2
D gene: TRBD2
CDR3 protein: CASSLERRGGQETQYF

J gene: TRBJ1-2
V gene: TRBV3-1/TRBV3-2
D gene: NA
CDR3 protein: CASSQDPRVGGYTF

J gene: TRBJ2-3
V gene: TRBV3-1/TRBV3-2
D gene: NA
CDR3 protein: CASSLRQYTDTQYF

J gene: TRBJ2-7
V gene: TRBV11-3
D gene: NA
CDR3 protein: CASSWGDSYEQYF

J gene: TRBJ2-3
V gene: TRBV29-1
D gene: TRBD1
CDR3 protein: CSVPGGTGPDTQYF

J gene: TRBJ1-2
V gene: TRBV5-6
D gene: TRBD1
CDR3 protein: CASSLEGPTGVRGYTF

J gene: TRBJ2-1
V gene: TRBV6-5
D gene: TRBD1
CDR3 protein: CASNYRGSYNEQFF

J gene: TRBJ2-7
V gene: TRBV19
D gene: TRBD1
CDR3 protein: CATLYRDSNYEQYF

J gene: TRBJ2-5
V gene: TRBV2
D gene: TRBD1
CDR3 protein: CASRGQGVETQYF

J gene: TRBJ1-5
V gene: TRBV5-6
D gene: NA
CDR3 protein: CASSLRVAGISNQPQHF

J gene: TRBJ1-5
V gene: TRBV3-1/TRBV3-2
D gene: NA
CDR3 protein: CASSQDSGSQHF

J gene: TRBJ1-5
V gene: TRBV28
D gene: TRBD1
CDR3 protein: CASSFYKGQGDHQPQHF

J gene: TRBJ2-1
V gene: TRBV18
D gene: NA
CDR3 protein: CASSPPYRAGLYNEQFF